This T cell receptor beta chain was profiled in a study of shared clonotypes between healthy human individuals. There are 14 residues in the CDR3. Germline V CDR1 and CDR2: SGHRS, YFSETQ. Unmatched junction bases numbered 5, after V lost 1 base and J lost 7 bases. For each subset, genomic DNA was distributed in equal portions over several immunoSEQ plates. The input for sorted-subset replicate PCRs was around 200 ng DNA, about 29,000 T cell genomes. Libraries were prepared by immunoSEQ multiplex PCR; TCRdb keeps only in-frame clonotypes and omits some of them. The repertoire includes 2,500,000 or so clones, over 85% of them detected once, and roughly 0.39% sits in the top ten. Study observations and caveats: Limited genetic and exposure-history diversity came from having few donors.

For this clone: Its target is not known.

The chain recombines TRBV5-1 with TRBJ1-5, with 7 bases aligning to TRBD1. The clonotype comes from a young man in good health. Some clones in this sample may be carry-over from other donors' samples. The specimen was naive CD4+ T cells from PBMCs. Subset indicated: CD45RA+ positively selected. The CDR3 DNA reads TGCGCCAGCAGCTTGTGGGAGGGGGCCCAGCCCCAGCATTTT. Protein: CASSLWEGAQPQHF.